Described below is a single TCR beta chain sequence and its context. Its antigen is not identified. The data originate from a study of siplizumab effects on memory and regulatory T cells. Only in-frame clones appear in the TCRdb table, and some are missing; sequencing was by immunoSEQ multiplex PCR. Of 100,000 or so clones listed, roughly 93% are singletons. This CDR3 region has 13 residues. Trimming removed 0 bases from V and 8 bases from J, with 11 bases in between. Germline CDR1 reads SGHNT; CDR2 reads YYREEE (reference sequence). Study-level points and caveats: The apparent diversity of naive T cells exceeded that of memory cells, and naive T cells seemed to make a major contribution to the alloresponse.

This chain connects TRBV5-4 to TRBJ1-2, with D perhaps TRBD1 (6 bases). The source material was non-Treg CD4+ T cells sorted from blood. This TCR derives from a human donor in good health. The CDR3 loop reads CASSLAGGPGYTF. The CDR3 DNA sequence: TGTGCCAGCAGCTTGGCGGGGGGGCCGGGCTACACCTTC.